This T cell receptor (beta chain) was profiled in a study of technical replicates of blood from a handful of donors (dated by TCRdb to about 2017). Measured from the cysteine to the phenylalanine, the CDR3 is 16 residues long. Kept here is only the CDR3 DNA, which spans 48 bases and is read in frame from base 1. Based on the germline V gene, the CDR1 and CDR2 sequences are MDHEN and SYDVKM. V trim: 5 bases; J trim: 4 bases; unmatched bases: 14. The library came from the immunoSEQ multiplex PCR assay. TCRdb stores this immuneACCESS table with in-frame sequences only. Part of the clones is absent; in the studies checked, under half of the shortfall reflects unresolved V genes, and no reason is known for the rest. The table for this sample lists approximately 50,000 clones; 86% of them were counted only once. The ten largest account for 5.5% to 6.5% of the sample. In its sample, this clone was seen once. There is no known antigen for this receptor. The input lacks base qualities; no much larger clone sits a single base away.

This receptor was taken from a human donor in good health. Some clones in this sample may be carry-over from other donors' samples. The source material was PBMCs. Recombination connected TRBV28 to TRBJ2-7, with 7 central nucleotides matching TRBD1. The DNA is as follows: TGTGCCAGCAGTCCACCGCGACAGGGCGGAATGTACGAGCAGTACTTC. This translates into CASSPPRQGGMYEQYF.